The entry that follows covers one T cell receptor beta chain sequence. The data belong to a study of blood T cell repertoires in COVID-19. J was trimmed by 8 bases and V by 5 bases; bases with no gene match: 9. The CDR3 extends over 15 amino acids. The germline V gene encodes CDR1 SEHNR and CDR2 FQNEAQ (reference sequence). The protocol was immunoSEQ multiplex PCR, while the TCRdb copy is restricted to in-frame clones and leaves out a portion. The table shows approximately 70,000 clones, with more than 60% occurring only once. This chain uses TRBV7-9 with TRBJ1-4; the match to TRBD1 covers 9 bases. The receptor was isolated from a woman in her fifties or sixties with acute or convalescent COVID-19. The sequenced material came from peripheral blood. CDR3: CASSRQTGGDEKLFF. DNA for the CDR3: TGTGCCAGCAGCCGCCAGACAGGGGGAGACGAAAAACTGTTTTTT.